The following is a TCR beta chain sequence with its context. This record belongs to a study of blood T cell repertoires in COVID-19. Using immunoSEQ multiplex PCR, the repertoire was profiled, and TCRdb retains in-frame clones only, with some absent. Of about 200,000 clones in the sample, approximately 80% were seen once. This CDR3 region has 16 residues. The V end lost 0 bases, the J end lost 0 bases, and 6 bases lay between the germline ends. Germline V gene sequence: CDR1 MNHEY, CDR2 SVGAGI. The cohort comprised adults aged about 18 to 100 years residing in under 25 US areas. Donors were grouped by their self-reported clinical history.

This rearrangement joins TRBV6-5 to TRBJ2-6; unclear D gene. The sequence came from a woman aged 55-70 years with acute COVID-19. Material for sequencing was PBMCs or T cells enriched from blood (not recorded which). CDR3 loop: CASSYSGASGANVLTF. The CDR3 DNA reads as TGTGCCAGCAGTTACTCGGGCGCCTCTGGGGCCAACGTCCTGACTTTC.